The 10 T cell receptor beta chains given below trace back to one sample, sequenced in a study of tumor-infiltrating lymphocytes in primary liver carcinoma. TCR beta cDNA was prepared out of roughly 490 ng total RNA by means of a constant-region primer. Three nested multiplex PCR rounds, a slightly modified ARM-PCR, produced the libraries for TCR beta. The first two PCR rounds, nine to ten cycles each, used TRBV1-TRBV30 forward primers and a C-beta reverse primer. TCRdb reprocessed the multiplex PCR reads with MiXCR, giving one entry per CDR3 protein. The sample contains about 23,000 distinct CDR3 sequences, 75% to 80% of which appear only once. Co-extraction of RNA and DNA was performed on about 19-31 mg of unsorted bulk tissue. The sample comprised liver tumor tissue from sampling region 5. Regarding subset: tumor region T5, tumor centre. These TCRs come from a woman aged 30 to 39 with primary liver carcinoma and hepatitis B virus infection.

With respect to this clonotype: The junction departs from the called germline gene at one end, perhaps through a read error. The chain recombines TRBV11-2 with TRBJ2-3, with 7 positions matching TRBD1. Germline CDR1 SGHAT, CDR2 FQNNGV. The CDR3 runs 16 residues. Written as DNA, the CDR3 is TGTGCCAACAGCCGGACGCGACAGGGAAGGGGAGATATGCAATATTTT. Amino acid sequence: CANSRTRQGRGDMQYF.

V gene TRBV21-1 combines with J gene TRBJ2-7. TRBV21-1 is tagged as a pseudogene. This CDR3 is 12 amino acids long. The CDR3 here is CASSKGFYEQCF. The CDR3 DNA sequence: TGTGCCAGTAGCAAAGGGTTCTACGAGCAGTGCTTC.

Details on this clonotype: A read error may produce the germline difference seen at one junction end. The V call is TRBV5-1, the J call TRBJ1-1; possibly TRBD1 for D (6 bases). Germline CDR1 and CDR2: SGHRS and YFSETQ. The length of the CDR3 is 14 residues. DNA of the CDR3: TGCGCCGGCAGCTTGACCGGCGGGGACACTGAAACTTTCTTT. This codes for CAGSLTGGDTETFF.

Only one count was recorded for this clonotype. Sequence at one end of the junction differs from germline and may be a read error. CDR3 in amino acids: CASILTWTANIQYF. The CDR3 bases are TGTGCCAGCATCTTGACATGGACGGCAAACATTCAATACTTC. The chain is built from TRBV5-5 and TRBJ2-4; D uncertain. The CDR3 is 14 amino acids. Germline V gene lookup returns CDR1 SGHKS and CDR2 YYEKEE (reference sequence).

This clonotype was found many times. An end of the junction does not agree with germline; a read error may underlie this. V is TRBV19 and J is TRBJ2-3; no reliable D call. CDR1 is LNHDA, CDR2 SQIVND, per germline (reference sequence). The CDR3 has 12 amino acids. CDR3 sequence: CTSSIGADTQYF. The CDR3 DNA is TGTACCAGTAGTATTGGCGCAGATACGCAGTATTTT.

Remarks on this clonotype: One junction end does not reproduce the germline sequence, and a read error may be involved. The chain joins TRBV4-2 to TRBJ2-7; D is unresolved. The CDR3 loop spans 13 amino acids. CDR1 and CDR2 from the germline V gene are LGHNA and YNFKEQ. Written as DNA, the CDR3 is TGTGCCAGCAATCAACTTAGTCACTACGAACAGTACTTC. Its protein product is CASNQLSHYEQYF.

On this clonotype: Given the absence of the conserved phenylalanine or tryptophan at the CDR3 end, a read error is likely. The V call is TRBV11-2, the J call TRBJ1-4; maybe TRBD1 (5 bases). This CDR3 spans 12 amino acids. Germline V gene data show CDR1 as SGHAT and CDR2 as FQNNGV. CDR3 loop: CTCSPWGGKLFL. The CDR3, as DNA: TGTACCTGCAGCCCCTGGGGGGGAAAACTGTTTTTA.

This clonotype was seen repeatedly, ten times or more. Sequence at one end of the junction differs from germline and may be a read error. The chain links TRBV7-9 to TRBJ2-7; the D is unclear. Germline CDR1 and CDR2: SEHNR and FQNEAQ (reference sequence). The CDR3 length is 12 residues. CDR3 bases: TGTGCCAGCAGCCAAGAGGCCTACGGGCAGTACTTC. Protein: CASSQEAYGQYF.

By share of the sample, this clonotype is medium-sized. The J gene is TRBJ1-4, the V gene TRBV6-1; D is perhaps TRBD1 (5 bases). Trimming shortened V by 0 bases and J by 16 bases, and 15 bases separated the two germline ends. CDR1 and CDR2 from the germline V gene are MNHNS and SASEGT. There are 13 residues in the CDR3. CDR3 loop: CASSEAGLRGPFF. CDR3 coding DNA: TGTGCCAGCAGTGAAGCGGGACTCCGAGGGCCGTTTTTT.

About this clonotype itself: One junction end disagrees with the germline gene, perhaps due to a read error. V and J are TRBV28 and TRBJ1-5; D is possibly TRBD1 (5 bases). This CDR3 comprises 12 residues. Germline assignment: CDR1 MDHEN and CDR2 SYDVKM. Written as DNA, the CDR3 is TGTGCCAGCAGTTTAAGGGGTCAGCCCCAACATTTT. This gives the protein CASSLRGQPQHF.